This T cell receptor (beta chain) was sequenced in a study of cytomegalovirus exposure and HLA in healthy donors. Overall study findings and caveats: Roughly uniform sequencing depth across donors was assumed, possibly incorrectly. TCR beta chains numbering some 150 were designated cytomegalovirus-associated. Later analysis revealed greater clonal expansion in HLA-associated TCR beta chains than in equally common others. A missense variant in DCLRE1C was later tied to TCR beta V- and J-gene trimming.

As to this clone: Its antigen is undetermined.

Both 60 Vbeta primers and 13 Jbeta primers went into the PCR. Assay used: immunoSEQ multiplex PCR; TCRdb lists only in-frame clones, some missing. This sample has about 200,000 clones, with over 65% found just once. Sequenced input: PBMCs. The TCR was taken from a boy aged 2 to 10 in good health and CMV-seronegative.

The CDR3 loop reads CASSIPWRTNTGELFF. Written as DNA, the CDR3 is TGTGCCAGTAGTATCCCTTGGCGGACGAACACCGGGGAGCTGTTTTTT. This chain links TRBV19 with TRBJ2-2; D gene uncertain. Trimming cost V 3 bases and J 0 bases, with 11 bases left between them. Germline CDR1 LNHDA, CDR2 SQIVND (reference sequence). The CDR3 is 16 residues long.